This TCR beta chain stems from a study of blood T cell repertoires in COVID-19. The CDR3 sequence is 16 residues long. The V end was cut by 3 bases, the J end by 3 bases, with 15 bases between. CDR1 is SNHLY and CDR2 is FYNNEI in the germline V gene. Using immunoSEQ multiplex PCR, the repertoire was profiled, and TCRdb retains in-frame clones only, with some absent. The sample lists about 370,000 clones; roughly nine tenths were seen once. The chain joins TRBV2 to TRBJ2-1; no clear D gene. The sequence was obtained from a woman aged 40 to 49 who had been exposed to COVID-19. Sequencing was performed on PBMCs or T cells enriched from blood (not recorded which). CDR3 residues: CASSDYSQADYNEQFF. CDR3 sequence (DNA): TGTGCCAGCAGTGATTATTCCCAGGCTGACTACAATGAGCAGTTCTTC.